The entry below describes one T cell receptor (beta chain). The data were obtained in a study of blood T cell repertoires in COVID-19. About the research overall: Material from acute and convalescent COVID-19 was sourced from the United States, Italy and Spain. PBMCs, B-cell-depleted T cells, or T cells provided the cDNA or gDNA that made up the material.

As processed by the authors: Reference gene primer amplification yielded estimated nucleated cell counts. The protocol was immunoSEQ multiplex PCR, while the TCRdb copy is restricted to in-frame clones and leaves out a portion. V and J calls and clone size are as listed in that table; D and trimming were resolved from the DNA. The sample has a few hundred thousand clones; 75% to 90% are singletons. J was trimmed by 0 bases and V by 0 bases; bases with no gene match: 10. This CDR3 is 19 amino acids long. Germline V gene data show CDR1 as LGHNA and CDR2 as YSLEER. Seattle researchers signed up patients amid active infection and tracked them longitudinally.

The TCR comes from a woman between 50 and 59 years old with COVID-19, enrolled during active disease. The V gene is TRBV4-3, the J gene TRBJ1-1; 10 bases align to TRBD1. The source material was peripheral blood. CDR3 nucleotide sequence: TGCGCCAGCAGCCAAGACGGGCGGGGACAGGGGCCATTGAACACTGAAGCTTTCTTT. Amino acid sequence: CASSQDGRGQGPLNTEAFF.